These 21 T cell receptor beta chains originate from one sample sequenced in a study of lung T cells in sarcoidosis with Löfgren's syndrome. From the reads, TCRdb called clonotypes with MiXCR, one entry per CDR3 protein. This table holds some 65,000 distinct CDR3 sequences, around 20% found once. Sequencing used CD4+ T cells from PBMCs. The origin of the receptors is a human donor with sarcoidosis (Löfgren's syndrome or another form), or a control subject (not recorded which).

Here the CDR3 reads CASSLDGQVNYGYTF. The CDR3, as DNA: TGCGCCAGCAGCTTGGATGGACAGGTTAACTATGGCTACACCTTC. The V and J genes are TRBV5-1 and TRBJ1-2; 7 bases are a match to TRBD1. Germline V gene sequence: CDR1 SGHRS, CDR2 YFSETQ. The CDR3 length is 15 residues. V trimming: 0 bases; J trimming: 1 base; junction bases outside the gene matches: 3.

This clonotype is medium-sized. This sequence joins TRBV20-1 and TRBJ1-1; TRBD1 matches at 9 bases. With 5 bases clipped from V and 0 bases from J, the junction kept 13 bases outside the gene matches. The CDR3 has 17 amino acids. Germline V lookup: CDR1 DFQATT, CDR2 SNEGSKA (reference sequence). The CDR3 sequence is CSADTGTGLGVNTEAFF. The CDR3, as DNA: TGCAGTGCTGATACCGGGACAGGGCTTGGGGTGAACACTGAAGCTTTCTTT.

This clonotype was seen a handful of times. This rearrangement joins TRBV12-3 or TRBV12-4 to TRBJ2-7; possible D gene TRBD2, 6 bases. The CDR3 length is 17 residues. With 2 bases removed from V and 2 bases from J, the gap between germline ends came to 19 bases. The CDR3 nucleotides read TGTGCCAGCAGTTTATGGAGGGCAGCATCTCTTCCCTACGAGCAGTACTTC. Translation gives CASSLWRAASLPYEQYF.

Only a few counts were recorded for this clonotype. The genes are TRBV19 and TRBJ1-1; D ambiguous. Per the germline V gene, CDR1 is LNHDA and CDR2 is SQIVND (reference sequence). Trimming removed 5 bases from V and 3 bases from J, with 13 bases in between. CDR3 length: 14 residues. DNA for the CDR3: TGTGCCAGTAGTCCGAGACATGGCTACACTGAAGCTTTCTTT. Amino acids: CASSPRHGYTEAFF.

This clonotype was picked up many times. This rearrangement joins TRBV27 to TRBJ1-5; D not resolved. The CDR3 has 15 residues. Germline values: CDR1 MNHEY, CDR2 SMNVEV (reference sequence). The V end lost 5 bases, the J end lost 3 bases, and 14 bases lay between the germline ends. CDR3 residues: CASSRMDGVNQPQHF. The CDR3 DNA reads TGTGCCAGCAGTCGGATGGACGGGGTCAATCAGCCCCAGCATTTT.

Comment on this clonotype: A clone one base away is much larger, so this may be a read error. The J gene is TRBJ2-3, the V gene TRBV12-3 or TRBV12-4; D unclear. The CDR3 consists of 13 residues. CDR3 in DNA: TGTGCCGGCAGTTTTAGGGGCACAGATACGCAGTATTTT. This gives the protein CAGSFRGTDTQYF.

This clonotype was detected a few times. The gene calls are TRBV20-1 and TRBJ1-2; TRBD1 matches 9 bases. The CDR3 length is 17 residues. V was pared by 1 base and J by 5 bases, with 14 bases of the junction left unmatched. Germline values: CDR1 DFQATT, CDR2 SNEGSKA (reference sequence). The CDR3 sequence: CSARALTRDREGYGYTF. The CDR3 DNA reads as TGCAGTGCTAGAGCCCTAACGCGGGACAGGGAAGGGTATGGCTACACCTTC.

This clonotype appeared many times. This chain uses TRBV20-1 with TRBJ2-3; no firm D call. The ends were cut back, 5 bases at V and 4 bases at J, with 7 bases in the middle. Germline CDR1 is DFQATT and CDR2 is SNEGSKA (reference sequence). This CDR3 comprises 11 residues. The CDR3 is CSAPPADTQYF. The CDR3 bases are TGCAGTGCTCCCCCAGCAGATACGCAGTATTTT.

This clonotype was seen repeatedly, ten times or more. The chain joins TRBV6-1 to TRBJ1-6, with D hard to call. Germline-derived CDR1 and CDR2 are MNHNS and SASEGT. V was cut by 6 bases and J by 0 bases, with 21 bases left in between. CDR3 length equals 19 residues. CDR3 in amino acids: CASRNLEGSKSSYNSPLHF. CDR3 DNA: TGTGCCAGCAGGAACCTGGAAGGCAGTAAAAGCTCCTATAATTCACCCCTCCACTTT.

CDR3 coding DNA: TGCGCCAGCAGTGAGTTGGGACGGAGGGCTTTCTTT. This encodes CASSELGRRAFF. This sequence joins TRBV10-2 and TRBJ1-1; a possible D gene is TRBD1 (5 bases). V lost 1 base and J lost 11, with 11 bases in between. CDR1 is WSHSY and CDR2 is SAAADI in the germline V gene. CDR3 size: 12 residues.

With respect to this clonotype: One base away lies a much larger clone, so this may be a sequencing read error. The chain has TRBV6-2 or TRBV6-3 and TRBJ2-1; 7 bases are shared with TRBD2. This CDR3 contains 16 residues. Germline CDR1 and CDR2: MNHEY and SVGEGT. Unmatched junction bases numbered 16, after V lost 2 bases and J lost 12 bases. The CDR3 DNA is TGTGCCAGCAGTTACCCCACAAGCGACGGGGGGTCGCGGCAGTTCTTC. This codes for CASSYPTSDGGSRQFF.

This clonotype has at least ten counts. The CDR3 here is CSASSNQGADTQYF. The CDR3 nucleotides are TGCAGTGCTAGTTCGAATCAGGGGGCAGATACGCAGTATTTT. The J gene is TRBJ2-3, the V gene TRBV20-1, with 7 nucleotides matching TRBD1. J lost 4 bases, V lost 3 bases, and 7 bases had no gene match. The CDR3 contains 14 residues. Germline V gene lookup returns CDR1 DFQATT and CDR2 SNEGSKA (reference sequence).

This clonotype has ten or more counts. V and J are TRBV28 and TRBJ1-1; the D is unclear. V gave up 1 base and J gave up 7 bases, with 7 bases separating them. The CDR3 spans 12 residues. In germline, CDR1 is MDHEN, CDR2 SYDVKM. The CDR3 region is CASSLSQREAFF. The DNA of the CDR3 is TGTGCCAGCAGTTTATCACAGCGTGAAGCTTTCTTT. Combining the CDR3 with reference TRBV28 and TRBJ1-1 gives the whole variable domain DVKVTQSSRYLVKRTGEKVFLECVQDMDHENMFWYRQDPGLGLRLIYFSYDVKMKEKGDIPEGYSVSREKKERFSLILESASTNQTSMYLCASSLSQREAFFGQGTRLTVV.

At least ten counts were recorded for this clonotype. The CDR3 DNA reads as TGTGCCACCGCGGGGGGGAGCACAGATACGCAGTATTTT. Residues: CATAGGSTDTQYF. This chain links TRBV15 with TRBJ2-3; 9 bases match TRBD2. Germline CDR1 LNHNV, CDR2 YYDKDF (reference sequence). The CDR3 is made up of 13 amino acids. Germline trimming cut 8 bases from V and 0 bases from J; bases unmatched to any gene: 0.

This clonotype was picked up many times. The J gene is TRBJ1-1, the V gene TRBV28; TRBD1 matches at 7 bases. CDR1 MDHEN and CDR2 SYDVKM come from the germline V gene. J was trimmed by 6 bases and V by 2 bases; bases with no gene match: 12. The CDR3 has 16 residues. In nucleotides, the CDR3 is TGTGCCAGCAGTTTAGTCCACAGGGGTGGTAGGGCTGAAGCTTTCTTT. Its translation is CASSLVHRGGRAEAFF. Filled out from reference TRBV28 and TRBJ1-1, the complete variable domain reads DVKVTQSSRYLVKRTGEKVFLECVQDMDHENMFWYRQDPGLGLRLIYFSYDVKMKEKGDIPEGYSVSREKKERFSLILESASTNQTSMYLCASSLVHRGGRAEAFFGQGTRLTVV.

This clonotype was counted ten times or more. The V and J genes are TRBV28 and TRBJ2-1; D unclear. The V end lost 2 bases, the J end lost 3 bases, and 2 bases lay between the germline ends. The CDR3 has 12 residues. Germline CDR1 reads MDHEN; CDR2 reads SYDVKM. CDR3: CASSLSYNEQFF. The DNA for the CDR3 is TGTGCCAGCAGTTTAAGCTACAATGAGCAGTTCTTC.

As regards this clonotype: Being one base from a much bigger clone, this may be a read error. No conserved phenylalanine or tryptophan is present at the end of the CDR3, so a read error is the likely explanation. This chain joins TRBV20-1 and TRBJ2-1; 10 bases map to TRBD2. The V segment lost 7 bases and the J segment 9 bases; nucleotides outside the gene matches: 3. The CDR3 is made up of 11 amino acids. The V gene's germline CDR1 is DFQATT and CDR2 SNEGSKA (reference sequence). CDR3 DNA: TGCAGTGTCGGGACTAGCGTTGAGCAGTTCCTC. It is translated as CSVGTSVEQFL.

Comments on this clonotype: This may arise from a read error, as a much more abundant clone is one base away. This sequence joins TRBV19 and TRBJ2-7, with a weak D call TRBD1 (6 bases). This CDR3 comprises 13 residues. Germline V gives CDR1 LNHDA, CDR2 SQIVND (reference sequence). CDR3 in DNA: TGTGCCGGTAGTAAAGGGGGTTCCTACGAGCAGTACGTC. Protein product: CAGSKGGSYEQYV.

Note on this clonotype: A much more abundant neighbour one base away suggests this may be a read error. The rearrangement joins TRBV20-1 to TRBJ2-3; D not certain. Germline V gives CDR1 DFQATT, CDR2 SNEGSKA (reference sequence). V lost 0 bases to trimming and J lost 2 bases, with 6 bases between them. The CDR3 sequence is 13 residues long. CDR3: CSARDRLTDTQYF. DNA of the CDR3: TGCAGTGCTAGAGATCGCCTCACAGATACGCAGTATTTT.

V usage is TRBV5-4 and J usage is TRBJ2-4, with a weak D call TRBD2 (6 bases). With 4 bases removed from V and 0 bases from J, the gap between germline ends came to 14 bases. CDR1 and CDR2 from the germline V gene are SGHNT and YYREEE (reference sequence). The CDR3 sequence is 16 residues long. This CDR3 is CASSAHGGLAKNIQYF. The CDR3 region has the DNA TGTGCCAGCAGCGCTCACGGGGGACTAGCCAAAAACATTCAGTACTTC.

This clonotype was observed at least ten times. The chain recombines TRBV10-1 with TRBJ1-2; D is unclear. Deletions cut 3 bases from V and 8 bases from J, with 13 bases between. The CDR3 totals 13 residues. CDR1 and CDR2 (germline): WNHNN, SYGVQD (reference sequence). The CDR3 nucleotides are TGCGCCAGCAGTGACCCCGGGATGTTCGGCTACACCTTC. Translated: CASSDPGMFGYTF.